This entry lists 18 T cell receptor beta chains sequenced from one sample in a study of OX40 agonist ivuxolimab in advanced cancers. Clones were read by immunoSEQ multiplex PCR, and TCRdb kept only the in-frame ones, dropping some. The sample includes approximately 22,000 clones, 84% of them seen just once. Sequencing was performed on CD4+ or CD8+ T cells sorted from blood, taken in a trial of the OX40 agonist ivuxolimab. The source of these receptors is an adult with an advanced solid tumor such as melanoma, head and neck, liver or kidney cancer.

This chain joins TRBV29-1 and TRBJ2-7, with a weak D call TRBD2 (6 bases). The CDR3 is made up of 12 amino acids. Trimming shortened V by 6 bases and J by 5 bases, and 14 bases separated the two germline ends. The germline V gene has CDR1 SQVTM and CDR2 ANQGSEA. This CDR3 is CSVDLGGNEQYF. The CDR3, as DNA: TGCAGCGTGGATCTTGGGGGGAACGAGCAGTACTTC.

V gene TRBV7-6 combines with J gene TRBJ1-1; 10 bases match TRBD1. Germline values: CDR1 SGHVS, CDR2 FNYEAQ. The CDR3 covers 15 residues. Unmatched junction bases numbered 8, after V lost 5 bases and J lost 5 bases. The CDR3 is CASSPGQGTRTEAFF. CDR3 nucleotides: TGTGCCAGCAGCCCGGGACAGGGGACGCGAACTGAAGCTTTCTTT. The full variable domain, completed using reference TRBV7-6 and TRBJ1-1, is GAGVSQSPRYKVTKRGQDVALRCDPISGHVSLYWYRQALGQGPEFLTYFNYEAQQDKSGLPNDRFSAERPEGSISTLTIQRTEQRDSAMYRCASSPGQGTRTEAFFGQGTRLTVV.

By share of the sample, this clone is large. The gene calls are TRBV27 and TRBJ2-2; weak D call: TRBD2 (5 bases). Germline CDR1 is MNHEY and CDR2 is SMNVEV (reference sequence). The CDR3 is 17 residues long. Trimming shortened V by 4 bases and J by 1 base, and 16 bases separated the two germline ends. The CDR3 region has the DNA TGTGCCAGCAGTTCCCACCTAGACGGACTGAACACCGGGGAGCTGTTTTTT. Translated: CASSSHLDGLNTGELFF.

The chain couples TRBV5-1 to TRBJ2-7, with D perhaps TRBD1 (6 bases). Germline CDR1 is SGHRS and CDR2 is YFSETQ. Trimming cost V 7 bases and J 3 bases, with 14 bases left between them. The CDR3 contains 13 residues. CDR3 DNA: TGCGCCAGCGGGACACTGCCTCACTACGAGCAGTACTTC. It specifies CASGTLPHYEQYF.

This chain uses TRBV7-6 with TRBJ1-4; the match to TRBD1 covers 8 bases. Germline lookup yields CDR1 SGHVS and CDR2 FNYEAQ. The CDR3 covers 17 residues. Trimming took 5 bases from V and 5 from J; bases not matched to a gene: 13. Written as DNA, the CDR3 is TGTGCCAGCAGCGGACCGGGACAGGTTAGGGTCAATGAAAAACTGTTTTTT. It yields the protein CASSGPGQVRVNEKLFF.

The V gene is TRBV11-3, the J gene TRBJ1-6; 9 bases are shared with TRBD1. The CDR3 has 14 amino acids. V lost 1 base, J lost 10 bases, and 2 bases stayed unmatched. Looked up from germline, CDR1 is SGHNT and CDR2 is YENEEA. The CDR3 coding sequence is TGTGCCAGCAGCTTAGGGGGACAGGGATCACCCCTCCACTTT. Translated, it gives CASSLGGQGSPLHF.

The rearrangement joins TRBV4-2 to TRBJ2-5; D unresolved. Per the germline V gene, CDR1 is LGHNA and CDR2 is YNFKEQ. Trimming took off 1 base at V and 0 bases at J, with 12 bases between the two ends. The CDR3 length is 16 residues. The CDR3 DNA is TGTGCCAGCAGCCAAGTCCGCGGCGGCTACCAAGAGACCCAGTACTTC. Its translation is CASSQVRGGYQETQYF.

V gene TRBV14 combines with J gene TRBJ2-1; no reliable D call. With 4 bases removed from V and 0 bases from J, the gap between germline ends came to 13 bases. Germline CDR1 and CDR2: SGHDN and FVKESK. CDR3 size: 16 residues. Here the CDR3 reads CASSPDRVFSYNEQFF. In DNA, the CDR3 is TGTGCCAGCAGCCCTGACCGGGTGTTCTCCTACAATGAGCAGTTCTTC.

This clone occurred a few times. The V and J genes are TRBV6-1 and TRBJ1-1; D is undetermined. Germline assignment: CDR1 MNHNS and CDR2 SASEGT. The CDR3 is made up of 13 amino acids. Trimming stripped 1 base from V and 5 bases from J, with 8 bases between. For the CDR3, the DNA is TGTGCCAGCAGTGAAGATGGCGTGACTGAAGCTTTCTTT. Protein sequence: CASSEDGVTEAFF.

The genes are TRBV5-1 and TRBJ1-3; D possibly corresponds to TRBD1 (5 bases). CDR3 size: 17 residues. V was clipped by 0 bases and J by 4 bases, with 17 bases between them. Looked up from germline, CDR1 is SGHRS and CDR2 is YFSETQ. CDR3 region: CASSLGGPGSTGNTIYF. The CDR3, as DNA: TGCGCCAGCAGCTTGGGGGGCCCAGGGAGTACCGGAAACACCATATATTTT.

The rearrangement uses TRBV7-9 and TRBJ1-1; D ambiguous. This CDR3 is built from 14 residues. Between the trimmed V and J ends, which lost 5 bases and 3 bases, there was a span of 13 bases. The germline V gene encodes CDR1 SEHNR and CDR2 FQNEAQ (reference sequence). CDR3: CASSPEARHTEAFF. CDR3 DNA: TGTGCCAGCAGCCCCGAGGCCAGGCACACTGAAGCTTTCTTT.

The chain is built from TRBV7-9 and TRBJ2-2; D is unresolved. The CDR3 spans 8 residues. Germline CDR1 SEHNR, CDR2 FQNEAQ (reference sequence). The V and J ends lost 8 bases and 10 bases respectively, with 2 bases between them. The chain's CDR3 is CASEELFF. In DNA, the CDR3 is TGTGCCAGCGAGGAGCTGTTTTTT.

The chain joins TRBV11-2 to TRBJ2-3; a weak D match, TRBD1 (5 bases). The V gene lost 5 bases and the J gene lost 0 bases, with 15 bases spanning the gap. Germline V lookup: CDR1 SGHAT, CDR2 FQNNGV. The CDR3 is 16 residues long. The chain's CDR3 is CASSAPRAHSTDTQYF. For the CDR3, the DNA is TGTGCCAGCAGCGCCCCCAGGGCCCACAGCACAGATACGCAGTATTTT.

The chain uses TRBV7-9 and TRBJ1-1, with TRBD1 matching 12 bases. CDR1 and CDR2 (germline): SEHNR, FQNEAQ (reference sequence). V shed 5 bases and J 8 bases; nucleotides not matched to a gene: 9. The CDR3 has 15 amino acids. CDR3 coding DNA: TGTGCCAGCAGCCCAGTAGGGGGGACAGGGGGCGAAGCTTTCTTT. It yields the protein CASSPVGGTGGEAFF. Full variable domain (remainder filled in from reference TRBV7-9 and TRBJ1-1): DTGVSQNPRHKITKRGQNVTFRCDPISEHNRLYWYRQTLGQGPEFLTYFQNEAQLEKSRLLSDRFSAERPKGSFSTLEIQRTEQGDSAMYLCASSPVGGTGGEAFFGQGTRLTVV.

The chain links TRBV19 to TRBJ1-2; D perhaps matches TRBD1 (5 bases). The CDR3 runs to 14 residues. The V gene's germline CDR1 is LNHDA and CDR2 SQIVND (reference sequence). Trimming cost V 3 bases and J 1 base, with 9 bases left between them. This chain's CDR3 is CASSMGPVNYGYTF. DNA of the CDR3: TGTGCCAGTAGTATGGGACCGGTTAACTATGGCTACACCTTC.

The chain carries TRBV27 and TRBJ2-2; D gene uncertain. The CDR3 runs 13 residues. The V end was cut by 2 bases, the J end by 3 bases, with 4 bases between. Germline CDR1 is MNHEY and CDR2 is SMNVEV (reference sequence). CDR3 loop: CASSLLHTGELFF. In DNA, the CDR3 is TGTGCCAGCAGTTTACTGCACACCGGGGAGCTGTTTTTT.

In its sample, this clone was seen once. This chain uses TRBV7-8 with TRBJ2-7; a weak D match, TRBD1 (6 bases). The CDR3 totals 14 residues. V was cut by 5 bases and J by 3 bases, with 14 bases left in between. CDR1 is SGHVS and CDR2 is FQNEAQ in the germline V gene. The CDR3 is CASSAYSDSYEQYF. CDR3 in DNA: TGTGCCAGCAGCGCATACTCGGACAGCTACGAGCAGTACTTC.

This chain connects TRBV28 to TRBJ2-3; 8 bases line up with TRBD2. Trimming took 6 bases from V and 4 from J; bases not matched to a gene: 12. CDR3 length: 16 residues. CDR1 and CDR2 from the germline V gene are MDHEN and SYDVKM. The CDR3 DNA reads TGTGCCAGCAGATTGCCCGGGACTAGTGTTTCAGATACGCAGTATTTT. Amino acid sequence: CASRLPGTSVSDTQYF.